Here is one TCR beta chain with its context. This clone has more than one count but fewer than ten. Its binding antigen is unknown. Base qualities are not provided; no much larger clone lies one nucleotide away. At the DNA level, this CDR3 is encoded by other sequences in the same sample as well. This entry belongs to a study of OX40 agonist ivuxolimab in advanced cancers. General notes on the study: Ivuxolimab, which targeted the costimulatory receptor OX40 (CD134), was an agonistic, fully human IgG2 monoclonal antibody. Intravenous ivuxolimab was administered to patients every 2 weeks at six dose levels: 0.01, 0.1, 0.3, 1.5, 3 and 10 mg/kg. Of the roughly 51 patients in dose escalation, 19 had hepatocellular carcinoma, approximately 15 had melanoma, 9 had renal cell carcinoma and 9 had head and neck cancer. The dose-escalation cohort was almost 85% male with a mean age of roughly 62 years, ranging from 23 to 79. Patients were allowed to have had prior anti-PD-1, anti-PD-L1 or anti-CTLA-4 therapy, and around two fifths of the dose-escalation patients had been treated with checkpoint inhibitors. Three dose-escalation patients achieved partial responses, one with hepatocellular carcinoma and two with cutaneous melanoma. Peripheral TCRbeta sequencing was intended to test whether TCR sequence diversity was altered and clonal T-cell expansion was caused by ivuxolimab. The monotherapy dose-escalation portion (N ≈ 55 patients) of the phase I ivuxolimab trial is reported in the paper. Overall study results and their limits: Which antigens the clonally expanded peripheral T cells were specific for was not determined. In the 0.1-3.0 mg/kg groups, partial responders had among the lowest normalized peripheral clonal expansion, particularly in CD8+ T cells. Low levels of normalized T-cell clonal expansion were also seen in some patients who did not respond. On average, CD8+ T cells showed more expanded clones than CD4+ T cells after ivuxolimab. Clonal expansion of both CD4+ and CD8+ blood T cells was observed from baseline to week 6 at doses 0.1 to 3.0 mg/kg.

CDR1 and CDR2 are drawn from the germline V gene: SGHTA, FQGNSA. Trimming at the junction amounts to 1 base on V and 5 bases on J, and the germline ends lie 9 bases apart. The CDR3, cysteine through phenylalanine, is 15 amino acids long. The only DNA kept is the CDR3, 45 bases in frame from the first base. The trial excluded patients who had a history of autoimmune disease or were on systemic immunosuppression. In every dose cohort, peripheral blood was drawn for TCR sequencing at baseline, cycle 4 day 1, and cycle 7 day 1. The samples were drawn from a first-in-human, open-label, multicenter phase I dose-escalation trial of ivuxolimab. The trial enrolled adults with locally advanced or metastatic head and neck squamous cell, hepatocellular, melanoma or renal cell carcinoma. CD4+ and CD8+ T cells were sorted separately from peripheral blood before TCR sequencing. Genomic DNA was isolated from the sorted cells so that the TCRbeta CDR3 region could be sequenced. The immunoSEQ Assay was used for sequencing of TCRbeta CDR3 regions. The table was pulled from immuneACCESS by TCRdb, which kept in-frame rearrangements only. Such tables lose some clones; where checked, under half of the loss comes from unresolved V genes, and the rest has no known cause. The sample table shows some 24,000 clones, and approximately 80% are seen once. In total, the top ten clones hold more than 1.3% of the sample.

This TCR was sampled from an adult with an advanced solid tumor such as melanoma, head and neck, liver or kidney cancer. Specimen: CD4+ or CD8+ T cells sorted from blood, collected in a trial of the OX40 agonist ivuxolimab. Recombination linked TRBV7-2 to TRBJ1-6; D gene: possibly TRBD1, on 5 matching bases. CDR3 region: CASSLGGGDNSPLHF. The DNA reads as follows: TGTGCCAGCAGCTTAGGGGGCGGTGATAATTCACCCCTCCACTTT. Joined to the reference TRBV7-2 and TRBJ1-6 proteins, this CDR3 gives the full variable domain: GAGVSQSPSNKVTEKGKDVELRCDPISGHTALYWYRQSLGQGLEFLIYFQGNSAPDKSGLPSDRFSAERTGGSVSTLTIQRTQQEDSAVYLCASSLGGGDNSPLHFGNGTRLTVT.